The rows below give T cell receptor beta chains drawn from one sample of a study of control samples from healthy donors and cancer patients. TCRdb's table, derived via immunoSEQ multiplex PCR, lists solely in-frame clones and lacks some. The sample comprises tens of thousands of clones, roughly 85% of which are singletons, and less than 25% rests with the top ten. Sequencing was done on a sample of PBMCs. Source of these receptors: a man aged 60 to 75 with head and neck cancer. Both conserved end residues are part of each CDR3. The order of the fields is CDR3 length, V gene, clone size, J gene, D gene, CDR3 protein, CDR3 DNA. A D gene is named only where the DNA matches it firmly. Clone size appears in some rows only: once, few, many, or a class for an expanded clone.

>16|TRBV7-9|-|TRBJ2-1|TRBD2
CASSPGTSGMSGEQFF
TGTGCCAGCAGCCCCGGGACTAGCGGGATGTCGGGTGAGCAGTTCTTC
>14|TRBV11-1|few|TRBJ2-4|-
CASSLRLEKHIQYF
TGTGCCAGCAGCTTACGCCTAGAAAAGCACATTCAGTACTTC
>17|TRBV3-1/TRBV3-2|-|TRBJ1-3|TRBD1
CASSHGTATTSGNTIYF
TGTGCCAGCAGCCATGGGACAGCTACCACCTCTGGAAACACCATATATTTT
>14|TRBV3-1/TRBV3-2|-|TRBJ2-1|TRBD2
CASSRLAGHNEQFF
TGTGCCAGCAGCCGACTAGCGGGGCACAATGAGCAGTTCTTC
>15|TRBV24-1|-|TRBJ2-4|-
CATTTLGTAKNIQYF
TGTGCCACCACCACACTGGGGACGGCCAAAAACATTCAGTACTTC
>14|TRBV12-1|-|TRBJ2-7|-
CASSLHGHSYEQYF
TGTGCCAGCAGCTTGCACGGACATTCCTACGAGCAGTACTTC
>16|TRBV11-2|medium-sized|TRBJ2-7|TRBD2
CASSLGPGPSGKQQYF
TGTGCCAGCAGCTTAGGACCAGGGCCTAGCGGGAAGCAGCAGTACTTC
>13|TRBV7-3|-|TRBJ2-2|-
CASSLGLPGELFF
TGTGCCAGCAGTCTAGGGTTGCCCGGGGAGCTGTTTTTT
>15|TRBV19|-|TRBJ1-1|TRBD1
CASSSTGGGNTEAFF
TGTGCCAGTAGTAGCACAGGGGGGGGGAACACTGAAGCTTTCTTT
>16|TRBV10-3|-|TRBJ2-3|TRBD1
CAISEVDRGPGDTQYF
TGTGCCATCAGTGAGGTCGACAGGGGGCCTGGAGATACGCAGTATTTT
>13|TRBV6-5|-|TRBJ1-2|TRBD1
CASSRTGHYGYTF
TGTGCCAGCAGTCGGACAGGGCACTATGGCTACACCTTC
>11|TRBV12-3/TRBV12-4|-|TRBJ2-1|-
CASSYRFKQFF
TGTGCCAGCAGTTATCGTTTTAAGCAGTTCTTC
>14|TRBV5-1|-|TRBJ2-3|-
CASSLGTATDTQYF
TGCGCCAGCAGCTTGGGAACGGCGACAGATACGCAGTATTTT
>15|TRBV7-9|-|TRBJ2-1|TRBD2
CASSLMLADYNEQFF
TGTGCCAGCAGCTTGATGCTAGCGGACTACAATGAGCAGTTCTTC
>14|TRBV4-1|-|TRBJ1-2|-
CASSQEVRGYGYTF
TGCGCCAGCAGCCAGGAGGTTAGGGGCTATGGCTACACCTTC
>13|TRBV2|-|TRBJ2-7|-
CASSGEQFYEQYF
TGTGCCAGCAGTGGGGAACAGTTTTACGAGCAGTACTTC
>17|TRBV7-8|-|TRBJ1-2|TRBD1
CASSSSHRGGEGYGYTF
TGTGCCAGCAGCTCATCCCACAGGGGAGGGGAGGGCTATGGCTACACCTTC
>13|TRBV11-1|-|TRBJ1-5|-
CASSPQRNQPQHF
TGTGCCAGCAGCCCCCAGAGAAATCAGCCCCAGCATTTT
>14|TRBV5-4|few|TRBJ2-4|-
CASSPGQLKNIQYF
TGTGCCAGCAGCCCGGGCCAGCTAAAAAACATTCAGTACTTC
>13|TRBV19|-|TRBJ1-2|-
CASRNNRVPGYTF
TGTGCCAGTAGAAATAACAGGGTTCCTGGCTACACCTTC
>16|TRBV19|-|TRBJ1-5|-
CASSTFTGRRNQPQHF
TGTGCCAGTAGTACCTTCACAGGGCGACGCAATCAGCCCCAGCATTTT
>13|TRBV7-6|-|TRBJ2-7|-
CASSPRGFYEQYF
TGTGCCAGCAGCCCAAGGGGGTTTTACGAGCAGTACTTC
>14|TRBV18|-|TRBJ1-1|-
CASSPWTENTEAFF
TGTGCCAGCTCACCCTGGACGGAGAACACTGAAGCTTTCTTT
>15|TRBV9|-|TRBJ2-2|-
CASRTTGYHTGELFF
TGTGCCAGCAGGACAACAGGGTATCACACCGGGGAGCTGTTTTTT
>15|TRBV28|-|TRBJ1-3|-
CASGSTGSSGNTIYF
TGTGCCAGCGGAAGCACCGGGAGCTCTGGAAACACCATATATTTT
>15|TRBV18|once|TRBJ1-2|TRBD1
CASSPGNDRVRGYTF
TGTGCCAGCTCACCAGGGAACGACAGGGTTCGGGGCTACACCTTC
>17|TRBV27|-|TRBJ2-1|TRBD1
CASTPPFGTGSYNEQFF
TGTGCCAGCACCCCCCCGTTCGGGACAGGGTCCTACAATGAGCAGTTCTTC
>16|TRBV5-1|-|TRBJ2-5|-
CASSLAAGTLQETQYF
TGCGCCAGCAGCTTGGCCGCCGGTACCCTCCAAGAGACCCAGTACTTC
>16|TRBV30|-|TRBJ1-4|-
CAWSAGLLATNEKLFF
TGTGCCTGGAGTGCGGGACTCCTGGCAACTAATGAAAAACTGTTTTTT
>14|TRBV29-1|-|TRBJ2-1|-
CSVEDGAVFWEQFF
TGCAGCGTTGAAGATGGCGCAGTTTTTTGGGAGCAGTTCTTC
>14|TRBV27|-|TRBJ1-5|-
CASSLSGPNRPQHF
TGTGCCAGCAGTTTGTCGGGTCCTAATCGGCCCCAGCATTTT
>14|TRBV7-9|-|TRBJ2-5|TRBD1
CASSRTGGDETQYF
TGTGCCAGCAGCCGGACAGGGGGCGATGAGACCCAGTACTTC
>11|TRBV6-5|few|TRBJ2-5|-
CASRNSRGAYF
TGTGCCAGCAGGAATTCTAGGGGTGCGTACTTC
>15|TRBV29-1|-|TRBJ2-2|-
CSVELTFGGPGELFF
TGCAGCGTTGAACTTACCTTCGGAGGGCCCGGGGAGCTGTTTTTT
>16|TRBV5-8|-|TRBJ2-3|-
CASRELWESSTDTQYF
TGTGCCAGCAGGGAATTGTGGGAGAGTAGCACAGATACGCAGTATTTT
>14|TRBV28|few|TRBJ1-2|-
CASGSRTELYGYTF
TGTGCCAGCGGGTCCCGGACGGAACTCTATGGCTACACCTTC
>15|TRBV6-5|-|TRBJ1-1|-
CASSYSMSQGRGAFF
TGTGCCAGCAGTTACTCGATGTCCCAGGGTCGGGGCGCTTTCTTT
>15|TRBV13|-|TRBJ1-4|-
CASSLRDTTNEKLFF
TGTGCCAGCAGCTTACGGGACACGACTAATGAAAAACTGTTTTTT
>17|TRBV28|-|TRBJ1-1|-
CASSLMGPGILYTEAFF
TGTGCCAGCAGTTTAATGGGACCGGGTATTTTGTACACTGAAGCTTTCTTT
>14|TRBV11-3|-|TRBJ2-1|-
CASSPGGPYNEQFF
TGTGCCAGCAGCCCGGGTGGGCCCTACAATGAGCAGTTCTTC
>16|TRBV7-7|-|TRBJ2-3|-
CASSRGRLGGTDTQYF
TGTGCCAGCAGCCGCGGGCGACTCGGGGGCACAGATACGCAGTATTTT
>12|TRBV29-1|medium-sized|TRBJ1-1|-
CSVDRGNTEAFF
TGCAGCGTTGACAGGGGGAACACTGAAGCTTTCTTT
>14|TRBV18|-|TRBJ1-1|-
CASSPGPRNTEAFF
TGTGCCAGCTCACCAGGCCCGAGGAACACTGAAGCTTTCTTT
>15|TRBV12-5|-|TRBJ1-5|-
CASGLGAARDQPQHF
TGTGCTAGTGGTTTGGGGGCAGCCCGCGATCAGCCCCAGCATTTT
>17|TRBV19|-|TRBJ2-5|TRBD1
CASSIVPGTGGRETQYF
TGTGCCAGTAGTATAGTGCCCGGGACAGGGGGCCGGGAGACCCAGTACTTC
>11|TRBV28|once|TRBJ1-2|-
CATEQFYGYTF
TGTGCCACCGAACAGTTCTATGGCTACACCTTC